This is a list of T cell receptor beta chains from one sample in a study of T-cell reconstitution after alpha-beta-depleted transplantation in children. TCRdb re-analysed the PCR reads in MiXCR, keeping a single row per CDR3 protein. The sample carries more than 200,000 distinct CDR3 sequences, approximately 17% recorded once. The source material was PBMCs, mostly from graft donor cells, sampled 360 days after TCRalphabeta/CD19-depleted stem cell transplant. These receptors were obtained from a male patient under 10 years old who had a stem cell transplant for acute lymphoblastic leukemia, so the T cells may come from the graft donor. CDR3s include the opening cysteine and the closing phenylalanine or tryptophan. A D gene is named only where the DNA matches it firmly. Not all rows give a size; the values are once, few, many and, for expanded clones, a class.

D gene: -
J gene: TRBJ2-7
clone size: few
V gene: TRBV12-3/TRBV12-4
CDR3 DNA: TGTGCCAGCAGGCCCAGACGGTCCTACGAGCAGTACTTC
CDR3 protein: CASRPRRSYEQYF

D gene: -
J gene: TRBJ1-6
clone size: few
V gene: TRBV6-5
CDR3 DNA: TGTGCCAGCAGTTACTCGACGGACCGATTTAATTCACCCCTCCACTTT
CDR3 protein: CASSYSTDRFNSPLHF

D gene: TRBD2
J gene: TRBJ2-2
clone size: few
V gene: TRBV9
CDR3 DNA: TGTGCCAGCAGCGCCCCCTTGGCGGGGGAGAACACCGGGGAGCTGTTTTTT
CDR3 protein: CASSAPLAGENTGELFF

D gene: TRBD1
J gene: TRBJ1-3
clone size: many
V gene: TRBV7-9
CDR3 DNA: TGTGCCAGCAGCCCACCATCGGGACAGGGGGGAAACACCATATATTTT
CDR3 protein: CASSPPSGQGGNTIYF

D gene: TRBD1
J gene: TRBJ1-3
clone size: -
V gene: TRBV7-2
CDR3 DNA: TGTGCCAGCAGCTTAGATACAGGGGCTGGAAACACCATATATTTT
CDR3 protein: CASSLDTGAGNTIYF

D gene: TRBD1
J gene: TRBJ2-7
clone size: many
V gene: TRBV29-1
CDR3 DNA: TGCAGCGCTACCGGGACAGGGTTCCACGAGCAGTACTTC
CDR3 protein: CSATGTGFHEQYF

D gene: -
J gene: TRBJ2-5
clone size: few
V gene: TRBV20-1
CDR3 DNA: TGCAGTGCCACGGACAGACCTCAAGAGACCCAGTACTTC
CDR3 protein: CSATDRPQETQYF

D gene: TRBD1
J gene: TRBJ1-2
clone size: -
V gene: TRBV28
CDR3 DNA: TGTGCCGGACAGGGGGCGCTTAGAAATGGCTACACCTTC
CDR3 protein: CAGQGALRNGYTF

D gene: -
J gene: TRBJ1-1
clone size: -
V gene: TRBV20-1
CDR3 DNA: TGCAGTGCTAGGACCGCCGCAGCTTTCTTT
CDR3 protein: CSARTAAAFF

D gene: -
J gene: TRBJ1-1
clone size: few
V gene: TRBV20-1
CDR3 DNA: TGCAGTGCTAGACTCGGGATGAACACTGAAGCTTTCTTT
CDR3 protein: CSARLGMNTEAFF

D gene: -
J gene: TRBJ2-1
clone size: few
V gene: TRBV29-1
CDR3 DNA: TGCAGCGTTGAAGGGTGGCTAGCGCGCTACAATGAGCAGTTCTTC
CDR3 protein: CSVEGWLARYNEQFF

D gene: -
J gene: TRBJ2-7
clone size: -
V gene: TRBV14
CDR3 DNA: TGTGCCAGCAGCCAAGATTGGCCGGGGCCCTACGAGCAGTACTTC
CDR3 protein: CASSQDWPGPYEQYF

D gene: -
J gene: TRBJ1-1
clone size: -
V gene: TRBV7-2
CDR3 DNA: TGTGCCAGCAGCCCCCGGGAGAACACTGAAGCTTTCTTT
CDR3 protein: CASSPRENTEAFF

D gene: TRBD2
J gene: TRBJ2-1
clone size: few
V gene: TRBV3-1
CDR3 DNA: TGTGCCAGCAGTACTGTCCGGGACTCGGCGGGAGGTATCTCCTACAATGAGCAGTTCTTC
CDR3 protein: CASSTVRDSAGGISYNEQFF

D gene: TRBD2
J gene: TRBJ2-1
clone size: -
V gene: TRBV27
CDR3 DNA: TGTGCCAGCAGTCAACGGGGGGGCGCCTACAATGAGCAGTTCTTC
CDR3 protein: CASSQRGGAYNEQFF

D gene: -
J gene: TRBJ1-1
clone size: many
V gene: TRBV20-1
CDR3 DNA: TGCAGTGCTAGGGGCAGCTTGAACACTGAAGCTTTCTTT
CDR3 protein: CSARGSLNTEAFF

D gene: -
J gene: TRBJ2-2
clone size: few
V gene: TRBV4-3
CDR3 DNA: TGCGCCAGCAGCCAAGATCCAGGAGGGACCCCCACCGGGGAGCTGTTTTTT
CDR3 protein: CASSQDPGGTPTGELFF

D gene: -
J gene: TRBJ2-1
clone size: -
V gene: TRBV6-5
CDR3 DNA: TGTGCCAGCCGAGGTCGGAGGGACAGTAATGAGCAGTTCTTC
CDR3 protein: CASRGRRDSNEQFF

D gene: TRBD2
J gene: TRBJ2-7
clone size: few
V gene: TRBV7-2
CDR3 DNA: TGTGCCAGCAGCAACAATCCGGGACTAGCGGGAGGCGAGCAGTACTTC
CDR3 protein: CASSNNPGLAGGEQYF

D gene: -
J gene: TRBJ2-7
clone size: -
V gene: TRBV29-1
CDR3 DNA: TGCAGCGTGGTAACAGGGTGGACCTACGAGCAGTACTTC
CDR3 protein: CSVVTGWTYEQYF

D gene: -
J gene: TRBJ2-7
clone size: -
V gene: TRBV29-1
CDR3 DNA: TGCAGCGTTGGCGTGGGCTACGAGCAGTACTTC
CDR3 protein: CSVGVGYEQYF

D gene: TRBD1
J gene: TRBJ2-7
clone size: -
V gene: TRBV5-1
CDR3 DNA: TGCGCCAGCAGCTTGGAATGGACAGGGAACTACGAGCAGTACTTC
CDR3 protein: CASSLEWTGNYEQYF

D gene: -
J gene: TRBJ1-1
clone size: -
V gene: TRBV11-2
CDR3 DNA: TGTGCCAGCAGCTTCCCGGACCCGCAGGAATTTCGGGCCTGGAACACTGAAGCTTTCTTT
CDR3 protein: CASSFPDPQEFRAWNTEAFF

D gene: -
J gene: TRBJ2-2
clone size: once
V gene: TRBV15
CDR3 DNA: TGTGGCACCAGCAGAGATATCGCAGGGGGGACCGGGGAGCTGTTTTTT
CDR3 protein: CGTSRDIAGGTGELFF

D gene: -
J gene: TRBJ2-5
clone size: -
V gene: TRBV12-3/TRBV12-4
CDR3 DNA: TGTGCCAGCAGTTTCCCCCCGGGGGAGACCCAGTACTTC
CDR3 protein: CASSFPPGETQYF

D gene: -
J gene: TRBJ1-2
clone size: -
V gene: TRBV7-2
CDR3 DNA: TGTGCCAGCAGCTCGGGAAACTATGGCTACACCTTC
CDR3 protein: CASSSGNYGYTF

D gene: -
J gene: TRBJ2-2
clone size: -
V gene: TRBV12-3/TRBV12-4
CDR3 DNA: TGTGCCAGCAGCCCCTTTAGGGGGAGAACAGCCGGGGAGCTGTTTTTT
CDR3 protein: CASSPFRGRTAGELFF

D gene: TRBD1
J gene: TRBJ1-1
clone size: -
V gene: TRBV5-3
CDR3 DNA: TGTGCCAGAAGCTTGGGTTACAGGGGCACTGAAGCTTTCTTT
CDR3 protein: CARSLGYRGTEAFF

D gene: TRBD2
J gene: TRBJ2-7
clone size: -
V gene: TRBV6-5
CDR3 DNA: TGTGCCAGCAGTTACTTTCTAACTAGCGGGGGCCACGAGCAGTACTTC
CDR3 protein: CASSYFLTSGGHEQYF

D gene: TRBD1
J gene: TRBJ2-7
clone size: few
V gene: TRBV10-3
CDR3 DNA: TGTGCCATCAGTCTAGGGTCGACAGGGGCCCTCTACGAGCAGTACTTC
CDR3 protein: CAISLGSTGALYEQYF

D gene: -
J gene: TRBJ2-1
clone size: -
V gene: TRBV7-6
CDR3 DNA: TGTGCCAGCAGCTTAACCCTCGCAGGGATGCGGTACAATGAGCAGTTCTTC
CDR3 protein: CASSLTLAGMRYNEQFF

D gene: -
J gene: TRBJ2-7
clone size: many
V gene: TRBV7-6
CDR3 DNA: TGTGCCAGCAGCTTAGGGACAGAGAGCTACGAGCAGTACTTC
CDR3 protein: CASSLGTESYEQYF

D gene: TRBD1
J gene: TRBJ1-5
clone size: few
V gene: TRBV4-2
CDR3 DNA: TGTGCCAGCAGCCAAGGACAGGGGAGATCGGGTAGTCAGCCCCAGCATTTT
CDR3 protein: CASSQGQGRSGSQPQHF

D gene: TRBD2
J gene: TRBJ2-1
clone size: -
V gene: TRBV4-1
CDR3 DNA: TGCGCCAGCAGCCAAGAGGGGCCGGGACTAGCGGGATTATACAATGAGCAGTTCTTC
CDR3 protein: CASSQEGPGLAGLYNEQFF

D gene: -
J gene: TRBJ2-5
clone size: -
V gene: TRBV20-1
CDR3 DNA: TGCAGTGCTAGCTTGGGCAGGCAAGAGACCCAGTACTTC
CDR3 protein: CSASLGRQETQYF

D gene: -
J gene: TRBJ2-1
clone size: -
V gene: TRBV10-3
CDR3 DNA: TGTGCCATCAGTGAGTCGTCGCTAGCCGTATATTTC
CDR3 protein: CAISESSLAVYF

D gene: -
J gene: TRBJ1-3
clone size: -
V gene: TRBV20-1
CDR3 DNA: TGCAGTGCTGCTCTCGACTCTGGAAACACCATATATTTT
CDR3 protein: CSAALDSGNTIYF

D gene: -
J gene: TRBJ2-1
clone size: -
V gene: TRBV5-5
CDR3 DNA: TGTGCCAGCAGCCAAGGATTTAGCTCCTACAATGAGCAGTTCTTC
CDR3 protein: CASSQGFSSYNEQFF

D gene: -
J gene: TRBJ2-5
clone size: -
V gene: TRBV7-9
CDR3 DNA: TGTGCCAGCAGCTTAGCGCAAAGGAGGGATCAAGAGACCCAGTACTTC
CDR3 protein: CASSLAQRRDQETQYF

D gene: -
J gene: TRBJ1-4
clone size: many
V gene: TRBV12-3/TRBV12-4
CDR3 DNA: TGTGCCAGCAGGGCGGAGAGGGGTCGAGAAAAACTGTTTTTT
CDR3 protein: CASRAERGREKLFF

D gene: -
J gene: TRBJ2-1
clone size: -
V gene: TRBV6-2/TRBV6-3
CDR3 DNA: TGTACCTGCAGTCTCGGACAGTTAAGCGGGAAGGGCGTAGGTGAGCAGTTCTTC
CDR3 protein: CTCSLGQLSGKGVGEQFF

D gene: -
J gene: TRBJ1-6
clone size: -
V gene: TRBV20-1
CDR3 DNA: TGCAGTGCTAGAGATCAGGGAGGGGGATCACCCCTCCACTTT
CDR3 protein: CSARDQGGGSPLHF

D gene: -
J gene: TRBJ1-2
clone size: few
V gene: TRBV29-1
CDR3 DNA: TGCAGCGTTGAAGGGAGGGACTATGGCTACACCTTC
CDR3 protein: CSVEGRDYGYTF

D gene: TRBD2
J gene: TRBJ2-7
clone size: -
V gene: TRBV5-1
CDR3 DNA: TGCGCCAGCAGCCGGGGGGACGTCGCCGAGCAGTACTTC
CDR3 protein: CASSRGDVAEQYF

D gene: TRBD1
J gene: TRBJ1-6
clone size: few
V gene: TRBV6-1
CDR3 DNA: TGTGCCAGCAGTGAGACAGGGAACAATTCACCCCTCCACTTT
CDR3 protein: CASSETGNNSPLHF

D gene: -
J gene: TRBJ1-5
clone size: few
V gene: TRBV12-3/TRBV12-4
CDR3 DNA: TGTGCCAGCAGTTCCGGGGAGGATGGGAATCAGCCCCAGCATTTT
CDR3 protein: CASSSGEDGNQPQHF

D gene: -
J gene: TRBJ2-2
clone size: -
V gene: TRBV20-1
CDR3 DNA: TGCTGTGCTAGTAACAGGCGATTTAACACCGGGGAGCTGTTTTTT
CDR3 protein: CCASNRRFNTGELFF

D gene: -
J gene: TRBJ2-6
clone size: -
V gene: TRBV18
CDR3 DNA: TGTGCCAGCTCCGGGACTGAAGGGGCCAACGTCCTGACTTTC
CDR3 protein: CASSGTEGANVLTF

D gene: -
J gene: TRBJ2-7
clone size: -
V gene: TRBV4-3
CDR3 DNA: TGCGCCAGCAGCCCTTCTTGGGGCGCTTCGGTCGAGCAGTACTTC
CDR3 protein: CASSPSWGASVEQYF

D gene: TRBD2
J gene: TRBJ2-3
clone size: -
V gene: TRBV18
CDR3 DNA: TGTGCCAGCTCACCAATAGCGGGTACAGATACGCAGTATTTT
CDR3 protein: CASSPIAGTDTQYF

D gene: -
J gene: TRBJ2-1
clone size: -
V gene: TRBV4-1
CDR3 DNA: TGCGCCAGCAGCGCTGCGCTAGCGTCGTTGGGTGAGCAGTTCTTC
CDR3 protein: CASSAALASLGEQFF

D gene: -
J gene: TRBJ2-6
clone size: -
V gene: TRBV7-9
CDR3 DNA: TGTGCCAGCAGCTCACCTCTTGGGGCCAACGTCCTGACTTTC
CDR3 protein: CASSSPLGANVLTF

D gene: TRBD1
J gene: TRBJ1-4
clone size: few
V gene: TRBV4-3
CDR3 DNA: TGCGCCAGCAGCCAAGATAGCACCGGGACAGGGAATGAAAAACTGTTTTTT
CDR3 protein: CASSQDSTGTGNEKLFF